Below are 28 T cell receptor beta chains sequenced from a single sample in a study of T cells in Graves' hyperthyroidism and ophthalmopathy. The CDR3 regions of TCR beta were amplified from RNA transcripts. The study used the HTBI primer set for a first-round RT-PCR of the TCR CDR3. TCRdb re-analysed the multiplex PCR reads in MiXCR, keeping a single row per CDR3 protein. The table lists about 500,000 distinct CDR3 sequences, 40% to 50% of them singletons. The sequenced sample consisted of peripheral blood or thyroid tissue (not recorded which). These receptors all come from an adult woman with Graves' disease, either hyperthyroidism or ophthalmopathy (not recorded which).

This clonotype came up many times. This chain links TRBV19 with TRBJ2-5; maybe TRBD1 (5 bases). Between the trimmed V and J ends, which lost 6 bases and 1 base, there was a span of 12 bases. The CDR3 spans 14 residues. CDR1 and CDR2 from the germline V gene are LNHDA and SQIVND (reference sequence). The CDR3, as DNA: TGTGCCAGTAGCCCTACAGGTCGCCAAGAGACCCAGTACTTC. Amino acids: CASSPTGRQETQYF.

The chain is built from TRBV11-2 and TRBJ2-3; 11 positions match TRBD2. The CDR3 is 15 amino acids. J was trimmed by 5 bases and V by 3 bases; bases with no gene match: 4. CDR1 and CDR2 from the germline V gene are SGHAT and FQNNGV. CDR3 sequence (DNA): TGTGCCAGCAGCTTCCTTAGCGGGAGGGGAGATACGCAGTATTTT. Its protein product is CASSFLSGRGDTQYF.

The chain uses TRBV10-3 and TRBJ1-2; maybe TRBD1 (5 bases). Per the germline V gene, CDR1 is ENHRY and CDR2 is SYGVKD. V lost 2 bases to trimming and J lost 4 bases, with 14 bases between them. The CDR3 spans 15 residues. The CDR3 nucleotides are TGTGCCATCAGTGAGGACCCTGGGGCAGGCTATGGCTACACCTTC. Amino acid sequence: CAISEDPGAGYGYTF.

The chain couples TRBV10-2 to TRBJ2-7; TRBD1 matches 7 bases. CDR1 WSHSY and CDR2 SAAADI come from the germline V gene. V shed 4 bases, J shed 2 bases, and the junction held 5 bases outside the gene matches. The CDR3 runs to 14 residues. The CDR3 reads CASSADRDAYEQYF. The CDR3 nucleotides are TGCGCCAGCAGTGCCGACAGGGACGCCTACGAGCAGTACTTC.

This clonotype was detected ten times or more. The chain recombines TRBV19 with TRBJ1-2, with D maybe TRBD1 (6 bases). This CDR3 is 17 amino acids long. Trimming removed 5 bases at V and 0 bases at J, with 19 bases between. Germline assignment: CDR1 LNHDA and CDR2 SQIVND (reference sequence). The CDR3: CASSAIPNRATNYGYTF. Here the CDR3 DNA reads TGTGCCAGTAGTGCTATCCCCAACAGGGCGACTAACTATGGCTACACCTTC.

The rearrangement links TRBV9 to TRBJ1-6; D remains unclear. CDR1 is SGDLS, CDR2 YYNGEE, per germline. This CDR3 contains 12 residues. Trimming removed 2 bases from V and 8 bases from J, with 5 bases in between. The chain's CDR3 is CASSVRDSPLHF. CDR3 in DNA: TGTGCCAGCAGCGTCCGGGATTCACCCCTCCACTTT. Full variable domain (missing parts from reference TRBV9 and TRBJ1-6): DSGVTQTPKHLITATGQRVTLRCSPRSGDLSVYWYQQSLDQGLQFLIQYYNGEERAKGNILERFSAQQFPDLHSELNLSSLELGDSALYFCASSVRDSPLHFGNGTRLTVT.

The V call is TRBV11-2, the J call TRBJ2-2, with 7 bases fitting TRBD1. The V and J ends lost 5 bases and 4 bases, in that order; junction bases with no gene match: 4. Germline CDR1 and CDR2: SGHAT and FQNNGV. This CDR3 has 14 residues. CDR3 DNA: TGTGCCAGCAGCGTGGACAGGACCACCGGGGAGCTGTTTTTT. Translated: CASSVDRTTGELFF.

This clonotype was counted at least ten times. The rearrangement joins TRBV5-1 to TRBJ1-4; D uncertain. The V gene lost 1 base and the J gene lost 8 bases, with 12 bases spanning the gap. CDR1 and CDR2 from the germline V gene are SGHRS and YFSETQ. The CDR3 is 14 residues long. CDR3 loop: CASSLRSFREKLFF. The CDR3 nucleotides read TGCGCCAGCAGCTTGCGCAGCTTTCGGGAAAAACTGTTTTTT.

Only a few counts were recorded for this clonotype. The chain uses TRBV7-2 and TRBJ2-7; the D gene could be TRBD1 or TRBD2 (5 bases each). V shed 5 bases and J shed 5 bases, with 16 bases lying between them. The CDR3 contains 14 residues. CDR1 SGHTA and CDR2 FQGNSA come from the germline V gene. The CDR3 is CASSPRFGGHEQYF. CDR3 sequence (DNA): TGTGCCAGCAGCCCCCGGTTTGGGGGACACGAGCAGTACTTC. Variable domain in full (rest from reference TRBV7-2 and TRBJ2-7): GAGVSQSPSNKVTEKGKDVELRCDPISGHTALYWYRQSLGQGLEFLIYFQGNSAPDKSGLPSDRFSAERTGGSVSTLTIQRTQQEDSAVYLCASSPRFGGHEQYFGPGTRLTVT.

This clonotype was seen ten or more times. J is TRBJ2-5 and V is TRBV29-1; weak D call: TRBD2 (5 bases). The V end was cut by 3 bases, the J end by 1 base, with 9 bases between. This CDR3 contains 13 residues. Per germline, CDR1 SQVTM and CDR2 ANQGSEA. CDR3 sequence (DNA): TGCAGCGTTGACTCCCTAGCCCAAGAGACCCAGTACTTC. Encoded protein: CSVDSLAQETQYF.

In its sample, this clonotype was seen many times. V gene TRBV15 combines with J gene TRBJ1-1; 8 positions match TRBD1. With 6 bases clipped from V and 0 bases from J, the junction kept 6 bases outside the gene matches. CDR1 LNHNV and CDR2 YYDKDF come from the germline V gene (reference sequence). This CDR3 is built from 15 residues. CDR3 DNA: TGTGCCACCAGACGGGACAGGCTGATGAACACTGAAGCTTTCTTT. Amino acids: CATRRDRLMNTEAFF.

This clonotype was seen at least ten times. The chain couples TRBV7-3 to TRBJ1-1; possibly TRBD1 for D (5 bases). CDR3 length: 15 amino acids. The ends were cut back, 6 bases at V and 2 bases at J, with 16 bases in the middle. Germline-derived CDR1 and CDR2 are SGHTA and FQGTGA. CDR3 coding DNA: TGTGCCAGCAGAGCTAGTTCGACAGCAAACACTGAAGCTTTCTTT. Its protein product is CASRASSTANTEAFF. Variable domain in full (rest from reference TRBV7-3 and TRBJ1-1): GAGVSQTPSNKVTEKGKYVELRCDPISGHTALYWYRQSLGQGPEFLIYFQGTGAADDSGLPNDRFFAVRPEGSVSTLKIQRTERGDSAVYLCASRASSTANTEAFFGQGTRLTVV.

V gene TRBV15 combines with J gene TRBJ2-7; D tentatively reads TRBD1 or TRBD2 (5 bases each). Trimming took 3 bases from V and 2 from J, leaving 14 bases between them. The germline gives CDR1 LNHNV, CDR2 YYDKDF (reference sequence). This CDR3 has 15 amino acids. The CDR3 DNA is TGTGCCACCAGCAGTAGTGGGGGTCTCGCCTACGAGCAGTACTTC. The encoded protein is CATSSSGGLAYEQYF.

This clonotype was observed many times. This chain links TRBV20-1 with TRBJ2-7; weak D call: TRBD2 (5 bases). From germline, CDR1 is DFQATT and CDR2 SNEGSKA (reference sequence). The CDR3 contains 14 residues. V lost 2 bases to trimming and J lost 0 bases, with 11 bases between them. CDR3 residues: CSARRQRSSYEQYF. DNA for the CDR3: TGCAGTGCTAGACGGCAGCGGAGCTCCTACGAGCAGTACTTC.

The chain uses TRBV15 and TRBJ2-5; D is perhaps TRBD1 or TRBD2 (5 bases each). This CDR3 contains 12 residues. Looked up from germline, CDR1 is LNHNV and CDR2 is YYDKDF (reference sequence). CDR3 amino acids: CGPRTGAETQYF. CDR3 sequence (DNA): TGTGGCCCCCGCACCGGGGCGGAGACCCAGTACTTC.

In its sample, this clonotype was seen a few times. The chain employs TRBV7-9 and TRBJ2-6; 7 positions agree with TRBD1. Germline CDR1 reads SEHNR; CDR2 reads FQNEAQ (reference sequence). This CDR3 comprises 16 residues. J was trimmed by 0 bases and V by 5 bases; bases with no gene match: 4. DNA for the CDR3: TGTGCCAGCAGCCGAGGACAGGTCTCTGGGGCCAACGTCCTGACTTTC. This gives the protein CASSRGQVSGANVLTF.

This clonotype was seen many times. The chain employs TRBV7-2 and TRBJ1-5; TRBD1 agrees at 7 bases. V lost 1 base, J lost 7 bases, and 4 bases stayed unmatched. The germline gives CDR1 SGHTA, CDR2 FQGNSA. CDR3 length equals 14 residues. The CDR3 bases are TGTGCCAGCAGCTTAGACAGGGGAGGGCAGCCCCAGCATTTT. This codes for CASSLDRGGQPQHF.

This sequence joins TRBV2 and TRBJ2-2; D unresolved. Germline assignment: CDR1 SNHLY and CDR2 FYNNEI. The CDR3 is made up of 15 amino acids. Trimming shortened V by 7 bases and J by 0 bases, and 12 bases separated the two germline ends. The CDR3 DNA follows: TGTGCCAGCACCCCCGACCCCACGAACACCGGGGAGCTGTTTTTT. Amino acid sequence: CASTPDPTNTGELFF.

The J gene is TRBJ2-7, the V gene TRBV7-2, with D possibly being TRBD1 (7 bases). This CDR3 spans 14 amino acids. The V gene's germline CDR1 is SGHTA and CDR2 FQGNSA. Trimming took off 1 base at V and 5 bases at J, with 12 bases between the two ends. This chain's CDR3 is CASSLVARGDEQYF. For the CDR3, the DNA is TGTGCCAGCAGCTTAGTTGCCAGGGGGGACGAGCAGTACTTC.

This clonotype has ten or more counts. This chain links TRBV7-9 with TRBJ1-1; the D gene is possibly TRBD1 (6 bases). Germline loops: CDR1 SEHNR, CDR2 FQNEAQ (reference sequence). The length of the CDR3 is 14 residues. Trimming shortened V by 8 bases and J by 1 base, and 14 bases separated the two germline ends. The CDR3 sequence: CASFQGRGNTEAFF. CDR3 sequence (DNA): TGTGCCAGCTTCCAGGGGCGGGGGAACACTGAAGCTTTCTTT.

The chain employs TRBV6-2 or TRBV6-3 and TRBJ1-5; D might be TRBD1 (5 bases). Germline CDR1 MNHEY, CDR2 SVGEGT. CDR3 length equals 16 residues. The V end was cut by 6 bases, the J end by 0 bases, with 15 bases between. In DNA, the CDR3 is TGTGCCAGCAGACAGCGTGGGACTTATAGCAATCAGCCCCAGCATTTT. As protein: CASRQRGTYSNQPQHF.

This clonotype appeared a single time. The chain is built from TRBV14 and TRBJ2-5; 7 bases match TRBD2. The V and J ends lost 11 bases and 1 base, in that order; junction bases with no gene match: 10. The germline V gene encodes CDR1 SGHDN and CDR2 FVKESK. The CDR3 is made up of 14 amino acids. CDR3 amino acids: CALPSGTRQETQYF. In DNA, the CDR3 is TGTGCCCTCCCAAGCGGGACCCGCCAAGAGACCCAGTACTTC.

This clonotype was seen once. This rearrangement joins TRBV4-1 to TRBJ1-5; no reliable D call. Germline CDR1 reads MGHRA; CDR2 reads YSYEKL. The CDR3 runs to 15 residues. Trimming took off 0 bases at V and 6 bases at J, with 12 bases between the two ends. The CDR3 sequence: CASSQEGRPIQPQHF. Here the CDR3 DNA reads TGCGCCAGCAGCCAAGAGGGTAGGCCCATTCAGCCCCAGCATTTT.

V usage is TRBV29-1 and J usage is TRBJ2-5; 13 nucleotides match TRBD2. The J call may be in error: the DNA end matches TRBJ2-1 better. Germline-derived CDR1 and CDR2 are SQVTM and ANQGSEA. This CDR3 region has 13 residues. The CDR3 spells CSTGLAGPNEQFF. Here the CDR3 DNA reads TGCAGCACGGGACTAGCGGGACCCAATGAGCAGTTCTTC.

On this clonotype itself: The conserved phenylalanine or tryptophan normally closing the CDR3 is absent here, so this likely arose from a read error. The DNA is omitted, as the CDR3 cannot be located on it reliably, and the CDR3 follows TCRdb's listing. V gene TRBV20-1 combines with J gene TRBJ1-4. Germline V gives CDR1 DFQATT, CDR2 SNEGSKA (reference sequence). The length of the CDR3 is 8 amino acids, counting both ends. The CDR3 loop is CSARRGGS.

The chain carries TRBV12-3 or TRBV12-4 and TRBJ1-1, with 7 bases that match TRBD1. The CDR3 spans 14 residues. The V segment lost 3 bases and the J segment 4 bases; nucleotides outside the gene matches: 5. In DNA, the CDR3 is TGTGCCAGCAGTTTTCAGGGGGAGGGCACTGAAGCTTTCTTT. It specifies CASSFQGEGTEAFF.

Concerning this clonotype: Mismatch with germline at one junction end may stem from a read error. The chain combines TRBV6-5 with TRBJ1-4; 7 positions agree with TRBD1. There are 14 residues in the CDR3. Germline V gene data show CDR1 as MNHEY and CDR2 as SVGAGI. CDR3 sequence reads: CASRGQPTNEKLFF. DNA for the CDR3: TGCGCCAGCAGGGGACAGCCAACTAATGAAAAACTGTTTTTT.

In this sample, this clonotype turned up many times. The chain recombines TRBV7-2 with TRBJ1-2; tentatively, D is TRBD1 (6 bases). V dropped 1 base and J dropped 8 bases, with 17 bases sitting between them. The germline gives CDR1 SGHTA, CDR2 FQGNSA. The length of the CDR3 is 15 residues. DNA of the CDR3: TGTGCCAGCAGCTTAGATGCGGTTCTAAGGGGGGGCTACACCTTC. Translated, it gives CASSLDAVLRGGYTF.